A single sample gave rise to the 11 T cell receptor beta chains below, sequenced in a study of human T cells and chemical hapten exposure. Noted time point: patch test 3, about 24 weeks after DPC sensitization. The treatment: therapeutic diphenylcyclopropenone sensitization with weekly scalp DPC. TCRdb called the RACE reads again in MiXCR, with one record for every CDR3 protein. The sample holds about 52,000 distinct CDR3 sequences; 9.9% are singletons and the top ten take over 15%. The material sequenced was whole blood, taken in connection with sensitization to the hapten diphenylcyclopropenone (DPC). The receptors come from a woman between 35 and 50 years old with alopecia areata. Some clones in this sample may be carry-over from other donors' samples.

The CDR3 sequence: CSATRQVNSPLHF. The DNA for the CDR3 is TGCAGTGCCACCCGACAGGTTAACTCACCCCTCCACTTT. The rearrangement uses TRBV20-1 and TRBJ1-6, with a tentative D call TRBD1 (6 bases). There are 13 residues in the CDR3. V was pared by 6 bases and J by 10 bases, with 16 bases between. CDR1 DFQATT and CDR2 SNEGSKA come from the germline V gene (reference sequence).

J is TRBJ1-1 and V is TRBV2; possible D gene TRBD1, 6 bases. This CDR3 has 14 amino acids. Trimming took off 7 bases at V and 3 bases at J, with 15 bases between the two ends. CDR1 SNHLY and CDR2 FYNNEI come from the germline V gene. CDR3 in amino acids: CASIAGTFDTEAFF. The DNA of the CDR3 is TGTGCCAGCATCGCCGGGACATTTGACACTGAAGCTTTCTTT.

The V and J genes are TRBV4-2 and TRBJ2-1; maybe TRBD1 (6 bases). With 1 base removed from V and 1 base from J, the gap between germline ends came to 20 bases. The CDR3 is 19 residues long. Germline values: CDR1 LGHNA, CDR2 YNFKEQ. The CDR3 bases are TGTGCCAGCAGCCAAGGGGGGCGGAGCGTTCATCAATCCTACAATGAGCAGTTCTTC. Encoded protein: CASSQGGRSVHQSYNEQFF.

This clonotype was seen a few times. The chain couples TRBV29-1 to TRBJ2-5, with D perhaps TRBD2 (6 bases). This CDR3 comprises 12 residues. Germline lookup yields CDR1 SQVTM and CDR2 ANQGSEA. Trimming stripped 3 bases from V and 3 bases from J, with 8 bases between. CDR3 bases: TGCAGCGTTGAGCGGGGAAAAGAGACCCAGTACTTC. This translates into CSVERGKETQYF.

The chain joins TRBV19 to TRBJ2-7, with D possibly being TRBD1 (5 bases). V gave up 7 bases and J gave up 0 bases, with 19 bases separating them. Looked up from germline, CDR1 is LNHDA and CDR2 is SQIVND (reference sequence). The CDR3 runs to 16 residues. The CDR3 sequence: CASTKGAVFSSYEQYF. The CDR3 DNA follows: TGTGCCAGTACCAAAGGGGCAGTTTTCAGCTCCTACGAGCAGTACTTC.

This clonotype turned up a few times. CDR3 residues: CASSEHLSSYEQYF. The CDR3 DNA sequence: TGTGCCAGCAGTGAGCACCTGAGCTCCTACGAGCAGTACTTC. The chain links TRBV2 to TRBJ2-7; no clear D. Trimming took 3 bases from V and 0 from J, leaving 9 bases between them. The CDR3 sequence is 14 residues long. CDR1 and CDR2 from the germline V gene are SNHLY and FYNNEI.

V usage is TRBV5-1 and J usage is TRBJ2-3; tentatively, D is TRBD1 or TRBD2 (6 bases each). This CDR3 has 17 residues. Between the trimmed V and J ends, which lost 0 bases and 2 bases, there was a span of 16 bases. CDR1 and CDR2 (germline): SGHRS, YFSETQ. CDR3: CASSLDSGGPSTDTQYF. CDR3 in DNA: TGCGCCAGCAGCTTGGATAGTGGGGGGCCATCCACAGATACGCAGTATTTT. Filled out from reference TRBV5-1 and TRBJ2-3, the complete variable domain reads KAGVTQTPRYLIKTRGQQVTLSCSPISGHRSVSWYQQTPGQGLQFLFEYFSETQRNKGNFPGRFSGRQFSNSRSEMNVSTLELGDSALYLCASSLDSGGPSTDTQYFGPGTRLTVL.

The table lists this clonotype with many counts. The V gene is TRBV12-3 or TRBV12-4, the J gene TRBJ2-3; D ambiguous. The CDR3 sequence is 13 residues long. The V and J ends lost 7 bases and 1 base respectively, with 9 bases between them. The CDR3 nucleotides read TGTGCCAGCAATGGTCGCCGCACAGATACGCAGTATTTT. Its protein is CASNGRRTDTQYF.

Ten or more counts support this clonotype. The V gene is TRBV9, the J gene TRBJ1-1; TRBD1 agrees at 7 bases. Germline trimming cut 0 bases from V and 1 base from J; bases unmatched to any gene: 3. Germline V CDR1 and CDR2: SGDLS, YYNGEE. The CDR3 is made up of 15 amino acids. The CDR3 protein is CASSVGRGPNTEAFF. In nucleotides, the CDR3 is TGTGCCAGCAGCGTAGGAAGGGGGCCGAACACTGAAGCTTTCTTT. The full variable domain, with the rest looked up from reference TRBV9 and TRBJ1-1, is DSGVTQTPKHLITATGQRVTLRCSPRSGDLSVYWYQQSLDQGLQFLIQYYNGEERAKGNILERFSAQQFPDLHSELNLSSLELGDSALYFCASSVGRGPNTEAFFGQGTRLTVV.

This clonotype was detected ten times or more. This rearrangement joins TRBV2 to TRBJ2-6; perhaps TRBD2 as D (5 bases). The CDR3 consists of 16 residues. The germline V gene has CDR1 SNHLY and CDR2 FYNNEI. Trimming cost V 4 bases and J 4 bases, with 14 bases left between them. The CDR3 DNA follows: TGTGCCAGCAGTGCCCCCGGGGATAGCGGGGCCAACGTCCTGACTTTC. This encodes CASSAPGDSGANVLTF.

This clonotype was observed at least ten times. This rearrangement joins TRBV5-1 to TRBJ1-4; D uncertain. This CDR3 has 14 residues. From germline, CDR1 is SGHRS and CDR2 YFSETQ. Trimming cost V 4 bases and J 8 bases, with 15 bases left between them. DNA of the CDR3: TGCGCCAGCAGCAGGAGTGCAGGTGGCGAAAAACTGTTTTTT. Protein product: CASSRSAGGEKLFF.